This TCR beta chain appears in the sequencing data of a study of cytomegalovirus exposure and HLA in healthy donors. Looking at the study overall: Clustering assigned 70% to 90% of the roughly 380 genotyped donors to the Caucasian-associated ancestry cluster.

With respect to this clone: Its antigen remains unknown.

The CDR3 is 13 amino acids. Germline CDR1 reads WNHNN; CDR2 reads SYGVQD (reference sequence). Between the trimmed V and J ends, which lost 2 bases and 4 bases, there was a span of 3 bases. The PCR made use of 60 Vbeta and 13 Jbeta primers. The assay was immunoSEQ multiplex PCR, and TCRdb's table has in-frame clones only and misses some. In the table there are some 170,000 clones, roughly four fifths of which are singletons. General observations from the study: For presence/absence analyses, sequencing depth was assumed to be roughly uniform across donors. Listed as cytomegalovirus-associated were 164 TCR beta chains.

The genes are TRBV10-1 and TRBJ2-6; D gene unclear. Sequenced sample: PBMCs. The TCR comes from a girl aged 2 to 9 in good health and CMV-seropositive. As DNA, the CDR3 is TGCGCCAGCAGTGAGACAGGGGCCAACGTCCTGACTTTC. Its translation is CASSETGANVLTF.